This T cell receptor beta chain was documented in a study of T-cell reconstitution after alpha-beta-depleted transplantation in children. Unique molecular identifiers were incorporated when the TCRbeta library was constructed. TCRdb reprocessed the PCR reads via MiXCR and lists one record per CDR3 protein. Found here are over 300,000 distinct CDR3 sequences, about a tenth of them singletons; the top ten hold 2.4%. Details on this clonotype: One end of the junction does not line up with germline, which may come from a read error.

Germline V gene data show CDR1 as SGDLS and CDR2 as YYNGEE. The CDR3 spans 17 residues. This rearrangement joins TRBV9 to TRBJ2-1, with 10 bases that match TRBD2. The material sequenced was PBMCs from the stem cell graft donor, taken from the stem cell graft. This sequence was found in a human donor who donated a stem cell graft to a child with acute lymphoblastic leukemia. CDR3 in amino acids: CASSVATLAGGVDDQFF. CDR3 nucleotides: TGTGCCAGCAGCGTAGCCACTTTAGCGGGAGGAGTTGATGACCAGTTCTTC.